This TCR beta chain was identified during a study of regulatory T cells in long-lasting Graves disease. Noted time point: newly diagnosed GD, antithyroid drugs for less than 3 months. Generation of the TCR library employed RNA extracted from PBMCs. Patients came through an endocrinology department, and that department was in Xi'an, China. This clonotype was picked up a small number of times. The TCR beta library used iRepertoire HTBI primers with Arm-PCR amplification of CDR3. One entry per CDR3 protein results from TCRdb running MiXCR on the multiplex PCR reads. The sample carries 450,000 to 500,000 distinct CDR3 sequences, 15% to 20% recorded once. The CDR3 runs to 15 residues. J lost 3 bases, V lost 5 bases, and 6 bases had no gene match. Looked up from germline, CDR1 is SGHTA and CDR2 is FQGNSA. These data are also associated with another study on T cells in Graves' hyperthyroidism and ophthalmopathy. That report adds: In patients aged 18 to 65, hyperthyroidism was newly diagnosed, with duration under 2 months.

This chain uses TRBV7-2 with TRBJ2-1; the match to TRBD2 covers 8 bases. The starting material was peripheral blood mononuclear cells (PBMCs), obtained at new diagnosis, from a patient treated with antithyroid drugs. The clonotype was recovered from a man in his forties or fifties with Graves disease. The CDR3 nucleotides read TGTGCCAGCAGCCTGACCGGGACTAGCTACAATGAGCAGTTCTTC. This sequence encodes CASSLTGTSYNEQFF.